The 7 T cell receptor beta chains below were found in one sample sequenced in a study of T cells after yellow fever vaccination. TCRdb independently ran MiXCR on the 5' RACE reads; one entry per CDR3 protein. In the table there are just under 600,000 distinct CDR3 sequences, approximately 12% of which are singletons. The sample in question was PBMCs, obtained on the day of the yellow fever booster vaccination. The receptors come from a man younger than 45 who received the YFV17D yellow fever vaccine.

The CDR3 protein is CASSRGTSGPVTYEQYF. CDR3 DNA: TGCGCCAGCAGCCGCGGGACTAGCGGGCCGGTCACCTACGAGCAGTACTTC. The V gene is TRBV5-1, the J gene TRBJ2-7, with 12 bases lining up with TRBD2. This CDR3 region has 17 residues. CDR1 and CDR2 from the germline V gene are SGHRS and YFSETQ. V was pared by 4 bases and J by 2 bases, with 10 bases of the junction left unmatched.

This clonotype showed up many times. The rearrangement links TRBV15 to TRBJ2-5; D is undetermined. The CDR3 runs 15 residues. Germline loops: CDR1 LNHNV, CDR2 YYDKDF (reference sequence). Trimming took 0 bases from V and 3 from J, leaving 11 bases between them. CDR3 nucleotide sequence: TGTGCCACCAGCAGAGATCCAGCGTCCAAAGAGACCCAGTACTTC. This gives the protein CATSRDPASKETQYF.

The chain carries TRBV5-1 and TRBJ1-2; D is undetermined. Looked up from germline, CDR1 is SGHRS and CDR2 is YFSETQ. This CDR3 spans 12 amino acids. The V gene lost 1 base and the J gene lost 8 bases, with 9 bases spanning the gap. CDR3 sequence (DNA): TGCGCCAGCAGCTTGAGTGAAGGCGGCTACACCTTC. Residues: CASSLSEGGYTF.

This clonotype came up many times. The chain joins TRBV4-2 to TRBJ1-4, with D possibly being TRBD1 (5 bases). The CDR3 is 14 residues long. The V gene's germline CDR1 is LGHNA and CDR2 YNFKEQ. V dropped 6 bases and J dropped 3 bases, with 11 bases sitting between them. The CDR3 DNA sequence: TGTGCCAGCAGACCGGGGGTCCCTAATGAAAAACTGTTTTTT. Its protein product is CASRPGVPNEKLFF.

The chain combines TRBV5-4 with TRBJ2-1, with D maybe TRBD2 (6 bases). Trimming pared 3 bases from V and 0 bases from J, leaving 13 bases between. Germline lookup yields CDR1 SGHNT and CDR2 YYREEE (reference sequence). There are 16 residues in the CDR3. CDR3 region: CASSSLLASSYNEQFF. DNA for the CDR3: TGTGCCAGCAGCTCCCTCCTAGCGAGCTCCTACAATGAGCAGTTCTTC.

V gene TRBV7-2 combines with J gene TRBJ2-7; D possibly matches TRBD1 or TRBD2 (5 bases each). The CDR3 has 12 residues. Germline loops: CDR1 SGHTA, CDR2 FQGNSA. Trimming cost V 5 bases and J 7 bases, with 12 bases left between them. This CDR3 reads CASSPRGIEQYF. In DNA form, the CDR3 reads TGTGCCAGCAGCCCGAGGGGTATTGAGCAGTACTTC.

This rearrangement joins TRBV14 to TRBJ2-7; unclear D gene. This CDR3 contains 13 residues. The germline CDR1 and CDR2 sequences are SGHDN and FVKESK. V lost 1 base to trimming and J lost 6 bases, with 10 bases between them. This chain's CDR3 is CASSQGLETEQYF. The CDR3, as DNA: TGTGCCAGCAGCCAAGGTTTGGAAACCGAGCAGTACTTC.